A selection of T cell receptor beta chains follows, all from one sample in a study of T-cell reconstitution after alpha-beta-depleted transplantation in children. TCRdb processed the PCR reads anew with MiXCR; each CDR3 protein has one entry. The table includes 350,000 to 450,000 distinct CDR3 sequences, about 14% detected once. Sequencing used PBMCs, obtained from the stem cell graft. The receptors were sampled from a human donor who donated a stem cell graft to a child with Fanconi anemia. The CDR3 runs from the conserved cysteine through the conserved F or W. D genes are given only for firm matches. Expanded clones get a size class; other rows say once, few or many, or leave the size out.

v_call	d_call	clone_size	j_call	cdr3_aa	cdr3_nt
TRBV5-5	TRBD1	few	TRBJ2-1	CASSLGKGTVSYNEQFF	TGTGCCAGCAGCTTGGGCAAGGGGACAGTGTCCTACAATGAGCAGTTCTTC
TRBV20-1	NA	many	TRBJ1-1	CSADTGGDSTEAFF	TGCAGTGCTGACACCGGGGGCGACTCCACTGAAGCTTTCTTT
TRBV29-1	TRBD2	few	TRBJ2-3	CSVVGGSTDTQYF	TGCAGCGTCGTGGGGGGGAGCACAGATACGCAGTATTTT
TRBV12-3/TRBV12-4	TRBD1	many	TRBJ1-2	CASSFGTVLYGYTF	TGTGCCAGCAGTTTTGGGACAGTCCTATATGGCTACACCTTC
TRBV9	NA	NA	TRBJ2-2	CASSVEDTNTGELFF	TGTGCCAGCAGCGTAGAAGATACGAACACCGGGGAGCTGTTTTTT
TRBV6-2/TRBV6-3	NA	many	TRBJ2-1	CASRRADNEQFF	TGTGCCAGCAGACGAGCTGACAATGAGCAGTTCTTC
TRBV7-2	TRBD1	few	TRBJ1-1	CASWDRGVGTEAFF	TGTGCCAGCTGGGACAGGGGGGTAGGCACTGAAGCTTTCTTT
TRBV30	NA	NA	TRBJ2-5	CAWSALGRGRETQYF	TGTGCCTGGAGTGCCCTGGGGAGAGGAAGAGAGACCCAGTACTTC
TRBV6-6	NA	many	TRBJ1-4	CASSYSTREKLFF	TGTGCCAGCAGTTACTCCACACGCGAAAAACTGTTTTTT
TRBV6-5	NA	few	TRBJ1-5	CASSYSGGAGQPQHF	TGTGCCAGCAGTTACTCCGGGGGCGCGGGGCAGCCCCAGCATTTT
TRBV3-1	NA	NA	TRBJ1-2	CASSHSDSNYGYTF	TGTGCCAGCAGCCATTCGGACAGTAACTATGGCTACACCTTC
TRBV28	NA	many	TRBJ2-4	CASSPPSIDDKNIQYF	TGTGCCAGCAGTCCTCCCTCCATAGATGACAAAAACATTCAGTACTTC
TRBV6-2/TRBV6-3	NA	many	TRBJ2-5	CASTPRYRTKAETQYF	TGTGCCAGCACCCCAAGGTACCGGACAAAAGCAGAGACCCAGTACTTC
TRBV12-3/TRBV12-4	NA	few	TRBJ1-5	CASSEQGRAQPQHF	TGTGCCAGCAGTGAACAGGGAAGGGCTCAGCCCCAGCATTTT
TRBV12-3/TRBV12-4	TRBD1	many	TRBJ2-5	CASSFGGQGRETQYF	TGTGCCAGCAGTTTCGGGGGACAGGGGAGAGAGACCCAGTACTTC
TRBV20-1	NA	NA	TRBJ2-3	CSGTGGIIDTQYF	TGCAGTGGTACTGGGGGAATAATAGATACGCAGTATTTT
TRBV29-1	NA	few	TRBJ2-6	CSVRKGIGSGANVLTF	TGCAGCGTACGGAAGGGAATAGGCTCTGGGGCCAACGTCCTGACTTTC
TRBV7-6	NA	many	TRBJ1-5	CASSLTAGGSGSTQHF	TGTGCCAGCAGCCTCACTGCGGGCGGGAGTGGGTCGACCCAGCATTTT
TRBV3-1	NA	many	TRBJ1-2	CASSQGPGVGYGYTF	TGTGCCAGCAGCCAAGGTCCGGGGGTCGGCTATGGCTACACCTTC
TRBV29-1	NA	NA	TRBJ2-1	CSVVGQDRGGEQFF	TGCAGCGTTGTTGGCCAGGACCGGGGAGGTGAGCAGTTCTTC
TRBV4-3	TRBD2	many	TRBJ2-3	CASSQAGGSTDTQYF	TGCGCCAGCAGCCAAGCGGGAGGTAGCACAGATACGCAGTATTTT
TRBV9	NA	NA	TRBJ1-1	CASSAEDSLGEAFF	TGTGCCAGCAGCGCAGAGGATTCTCTAGGTGAAGCTTTCTTT
TRBV5-6	NA	few	TRBJ2-2	CASSPPDSTGELFF	TGTGCCAGCAGCCCCCCTGATTCCACCGGGGAGCTGTTTTTT
TRBV20-1	NA	few	TRBJ1-4	CSARDSRGPNEKLFF	TGCAGTGCTAGAGATTCTCGGGGCCCTAATGAAAAACTGTTTTTT
TRBV12-3/TRBV12-4	NA	many	TRBJ1-1	CASSRGVTEAFF	TGTGCCAGCAGTAGAGGCGTGACTGAAGCTTTCTTT
TRBV10-3	NA	many	TRBJ2-3	CAISEPSDSYTDTQYF	TGTGCCATCAGTGAGCCATCGGACAGCTACACAGATACGCAGTATTTT
TRBV4-3	NA	few	TRBJ1-1	CASSQDDFAENTEAFF	TGCGCCAGCAGCCAAGACGATTTTGCGGAGAACACTGAAGCTTTCTTT
TRBV7-2	TRBD1	many	TRBJ2-3	CASSLSQGDTQYF	TGTGCCAGCAGCTTATCACAGGGGGATACGCAGTATTTT
TRBV5-6	NA	many	TRBJ2-5	CASSFIQAPQETQYF	TGTGCCAGCAGCTTTATTCAGGCCCCTCAAGAGACCCAGTACTTC
TRBV5-1	NA	few	TRBJ2-3	CASSLEGVSDTQYF	TGCGCCAGCAGCTTAGAGGGGGTTTCAGATACGCAGTATTTT
TRBV28	TRBD1	many	TRBJ1-1	CASTPGTGVPEAFF	TGTGCCAGCACCCCCGGGACAGGGGTCCCTGAAGCTTTCTTT
TRBV28	NA	NA	TRBJ1-1	CASSRRGIPEAFF	TGTGCCAGCAGTCGCCGAGGGATCCCTGAAGCTTTCTTT
TRBV7-2	NA	many	TRBJ2-6	CASSLGQQPSSGANVLTF	TGTGCCAGCAGCTTAGGGCAGCAGCCAAGCTCTGGGGCCAACGTCCTGACTTTC
TRBV29-1	NA	NA	TRBJ2-7	CSVRPTGPEGEQYF	TGCAGCGTTCGACCAACGGGGCCCGAAGGGGAGCAGTACTTC
TRBV11-2	NA	few	TRBJ1-2	CASSTSEAGYYGYTF	TGTGCCAGCAGCACCAGCGAAGCAGGGTACTATGGCTACACCTTC
TRBV6-2/TRBV6-3	NA	few	TRBJ1-1	CASSDPRAASRTEAFF	TGTGCCAGCAGTGACCCCAGGGCAGCCTCGAGAACTGAAGCTTTCTTT
TRBV5-6	NA	few	TRBJ1-4	CASQATVNEKLFF	TGTGCCAGCCAAGCGACAGTAAATGAAAAACTGTTTTTT
TRBV15	TRBD2	NA	TRBJ2-5	CATSRDLGGAGKETQYF	TGTGCCACCAGCAGAGATCTCGGGGGGGCCGGCAAAGAGACCCAGTACTTC
TRBV5-1	NA	NA	TRBJ2-3	CASSPGSSRDTQYF	TGCGCCAGCAGCCCTGGGAGTTCCAGGGATACGCAGTATTTT
TRBV5-1	NA	many	TRBJ2-2	CASSLGPNTGELFF	TGCGCCAGCAGCTTGGGACCCAACACCGGGGAGCTGTTTTTT
TRBV29-1	TRBD1	few	TRBJ1-2	CSVGGQAEEGYTF	TGCAGCGTTGGGGGACAGGCCGAAGAGGGCTACACCTTC
TRBV30	NA	many	TRBJ2-2	CAWSSDSFGELFF	TGTGCCTGGAGTAGTGACAGTTTCGGGGAGCTGTTTTTT
TRBV15	NA	many	TRBJ2-3	CATNPKGLFTDTQYF	TGTGCCACCAACCCTAAGGGACTTTTCACAGATACGCAGTATTTT
TRBV7-6	NA	many	TRBJ1-5	CASSLWVGANQPQHF	TGTGCCAGCAGCTTATGGGTCGGAGCGAATCAGCCCCAGCATTTT
TRBV5-6	NA	many	TRBJ2-1	CASSFRQPTTSGNEQFF	TGTGCCAGCAGCTTCCGACAGCCGACAACATCGGGCAATGAGCAGTTCTTC
TRBV4-3	NA	NA	TRBJ2-2	CASSQESGLGVNTGELFF	TGCGCCAGCAGCCAAGAGTCGGGATTGGGGGTGAATACCGGGGAGCTGTTTTTT
TRBV7-8	NA	NA	TRBJ1-1	CASSLLSGNEAFF	TGTGCCAGCAGCTTACTAAGCGGAAATGAAGCTTTCTTT
TRBV5-1	NA	NA	TRBJ2-3	CASSSKINVDTQYF	TGCGCCAGCAGCTCAAAGATAAATGTTGATACGCAGTATTTT
TRBV7-9	TRBD2	few	TRBJ2-5	CASSSSGGARGETQYF	TGTGCCAGCAGCTCTAGCGGGGGGGCCAGGGGAGAGACCCAGTACTTC
TRBV5-1	NA	few	TRBJ2-1	CASSLSRSSDEQFF	TGCGCCAGCAGCTTGTCTCGGTCAAGCGATGAGCAGTTCTTC
TRBV20-1	NA	few	TRBJ1-5	CSARLGGSNQPQHF	TGCAGTGCTAGATTAGGAGGGAGCAATCAGCCCCAGCATTTT
TRBV5-6	NA	many	TRBJ2-5	CASSFTGRGETQYF	TGTGCCAGCAGCTTCACCGGCCGGGGGGAGACCCAGTACTTC
TRBV29-1	NA	many	TRBJ2-5	CSVFGIQETQYF	TGCAGCGTTTTCGGGATCCAAGAGACCCAGTACTTC
TRBV5-1	TRBD1	many	TRBJ2-1	CASSLLDRGRGDEQFF	TGCGCCAGCAGCTTGCTCGACAGGGGGCGTGGAGATGAGCAGTTCTTC
TRBV6-2/TRBV6-3	TRBD1	many	TRBJ2-7	CASSYSNLPPGTGDYEQYF	TGTGCCAGCAGTTACTCGAATCTACCCCCCGGGACAGGGGACTACGAGCAGTACTTC
TRBV28	NA	many	TRBJ1-1	CASSFQGAEAFF	TGTGCCAGCAGTTTCCAGGGAGCTGAAGCTTTCTTT
TRBV7-3	TRBD2	many	TRBJ2-3	CASSPGRASGGGTDTQYF	TGTGCCAGCAGCCCTGGTAGAGCTAGCGGGGGGGGAACAGATACGCAGTATTTT
TRBV5-5	NA	few	TRBJ1-1	CASSLRLLNTEAFF	TGTGCCAGCAGCTTGCGGTTACTGAACACTGAAGCTTTCTTT
TRBV19	NA	NA	TRBJ2-2	CASRPGARGTGELFF	TGTGCCAGTAGGCCTGGGGCGCGCGGCACCGGGGAGCTGTTTTTT
TRBV5-1	NA	NA	TRBJ1-1	CASSLKGTNTEAFF	TGCGCCAGCAGCTTGAAGGGCACGAACACTGAAGCTTTCTTT